The 21 T cell receptor beta chains reported below all come from one sample, sequenced in a study of CXCR3-negative and CXCR3-positive naive CD8 T cells. Study-wide findings and caveats: TRB CDR3s were more hydrophobic in CXCR3-positive than in CXCR3-negative naive cells.

Their target antigens are unknown. 5' RACE that incorporated UMI labels was used to prepare the TRB cDNA libraries. TCRdb reanalyzed the 5' RACE reads, giving one entry per CDR3 protein sequence and no DNA. This sample contains about 89,000 distinct CDR3 sequences. Source material: naive CXCR3+ CD8+ T cells from blood. Subset denoted: CD45RO-CCR7+CD27+CD95- naive CD8+ T cells expressing CXCR3 (TNR3+). These receptors all stem from a human donor in good health. Some clones in this sample may be carry-over from other donors' samples.

The rearrangement uses TRBV7-2 and TRBJ2-7; TCRdb reports TRBD1, a call that lacks DNA to check it against. Germline V lookup: CDR1 SGHTA, CDR2 FQGNSA. CDR3 length: 14 amino acids. CDR3 in amino acids: CASAGTDDSYEQYF.

V and J are TRBV7-8 and TRBJ2-7; with no DNA, the TCRdb D assignment of TRBD1 cannot be verified. Germline V gives CDR1 SGHVS, CDR2 FQNEAQ. CDR3 length: 14 residues. CDR3 residues: CASGRLGGLDEQYF.

The V call is TRBV29-1, the J call TRBJ2-5; the TCRdb D gene call, TRBD2, has no DNA to confirm it. In germline, CDR1 is SQVTM, CDR2 ANQGSEA. The CDR3 runs 15 residues. CDR3: CSVEGGEGPRETQYF.

This rearrangement joins TRBV12-3 or TRBV12-4 to TRBJ2-2; TCRdb designates TRBD2, a call that cannot be tested without DNA. The CDR3 extends over 14 amino acids. The CDR3 loop is CASSFVGGSGELFF.

The chain uses TRBV20-1 and TRBJ2-1; the D call of TRBD1 rests on TCRdb alone, since no DNA is present to check it. Germline loops: CDR1 DFQATT, CDR2 SNEGSKA (reference sequence). The length of the CDR3 is 17 residues. The CDR3 sequence is CSARVLTGSGSYNEQFF.

The rearrangement uses TRBV29-1 and TRBJ2-1; TCRdb picks TRBD1, but there is no DNA to check that call. The CDR3 sequence is 14 residues long. The germline V gene encodes CDR1 SQVTM and CDR2 ANQGSEA. The CDR3 spells CSAAGGRGYNEQFF.

The chain uses TRBV4-3 and TRBJ2-7; TCRdb reports TRBD2, a call that lacks DNA to check it against. There are 16 residues in the CDR3. From germline, CDR1 is LGHNA and CDR2 YSLEER. The CDR3 reads CASSQGLAGVSYEQYF.

The V gene is TRBV12-3 or TRBV12-4, the J gene TRBJ2-3; TCRdb lists TRBD2, though no DNA is available to test this call. The length of the CDR3 is 15 residues. The CDR3 loop is CASSLLAGSTDTQYF.

V usage is TRBV19 and J usage is TRBJ2-5; lacking DNA, the TRBD2 call made by TCRdb goes unchecked. CDR3 length: 14 amino acids. Per germline, CDR1 LNHDA and CDR2 SQIVND (reference sequence). CDR3 amino acids: CASSIKGHGETQYF.

This rearrangement joins TRBV15 to TRBJ2-3; there is no DNA to check the TCRdb D call of TRBD1. The CDR3 totals 17 residues. CDR1 is LNHNV, CDR2 YYDKDF, per germline (reference sequence). CDR3 protein: CATSREDGGYLTDTQYF.

This chain links TRBV7-9 with TRBJ2-1; TCRdb outputs TRBD2, but without DNA this stays unchecked. Germline-derived CDR1 and CDR2 are SEHNR and FQNEAQ (reference sequence). The CDR3 consists of 16 residues. The CDR3 loop reads CASSLAGGEPYNEQFF.

The rearrangement uses TRBV7-9 and TRBJ2-5. CDR1 SEHNR and CDR2 FQNEAQ come from the germline V gene (reference sequence). The CDR3 runs 13 residues. The CDR3 region is CASSLTPTETQYF.

The genes are TRBV4-1 and TRBJ2-2; TCRdb's D gene call, TRBD1, goes unchecked for lack of DNA. Germline assignment: CDR1 MGHRA and CDR2 YSYEKL. The CDR3 length is 15 residues. CDR3 in amino acids: CASSQDRGFAGELFF.

The chain recombines TRBV12-3 or TRBV12-4 with TRBJ2-4; the TCRdb call, TRBD1, lacks DNA for checking. The CDR3 covers 13 residues. CDR3 sequence: CASSLGWGNIQYF.

This chain connects TRBV4-1 to TRBJ2-5; TCRdb calls TRBD1, which cannot be checked without DNA. Germline CDR1 is MGHRA and CDR2 is YSYEKL. CDR3 size: 14 residues. The CDR3 is CASSLDRGGETQYF.

This chain connects TRBV4-3 to TRBJ1-1; TCRdb's D call, TRBD1, is unchecked because there is no DNA. The length of the CDR3 is 15 residues. Germline assignment: CDR1 LGHNA and CDR2 YSLEER. The CDR3 here is CASSQGSSGEAEAFF.

The chain carries TRBV7-9 and TRBJ2-1; lacking DNA, the TRBD2 call made by TCRdb goes unchecked. The germline V gene has CDR1 SEHNR and CDR2 FQNEAQ (reference sequence). The CDR3 runs 17 residues. This chain's CDR3 is CASSLARHGLAGYEQFF.

The chain employs TRBV7-9 and TRBJ2-3; TCRdb's D call, TRBD2, is unchecked because there is no DNA. The CDR3 loop spans 17 amino acids. In germline, CDR1 is SEHNR, CDR2 FQNEAQ (reference sequence). CDR3 sequence: CASSSKLTSGSTDTQYF.

This sequence joins TRBV28 and TRBJ1-5; TCRdb proposes TRBD1, but this gene call is untestable without DNA. The CDR3 loop spans 17 amino acids. Germline V lookup: CDR1 MDHEN, CDR2 SYDVKM. Here the CDR3 reads CASRQSGVLNSNQPQHF.

CDR3 residues: CASSVEQGNTGELFF. The gene calls are TRBV6-4 and TRBJ2-2; lacking DNA, the TRBD1 call made by TCRdb goes unchecked. CDR1 and CDR2 (germline): MRHNA, SNTAGT. The CDR3 is 15 amino acids.

V usage is TRBV6-2 or TRBV6-3 and J usage is TRBJ2-3; TCRdb returns TRBD1, unconfirmable since there is no DNA. CDR3 length: 15 amino acids. Germline V gives CDR1 MNHEY, CDR2 SVGEGT. The CDR3 spells CASSPRGESTDTQYF.